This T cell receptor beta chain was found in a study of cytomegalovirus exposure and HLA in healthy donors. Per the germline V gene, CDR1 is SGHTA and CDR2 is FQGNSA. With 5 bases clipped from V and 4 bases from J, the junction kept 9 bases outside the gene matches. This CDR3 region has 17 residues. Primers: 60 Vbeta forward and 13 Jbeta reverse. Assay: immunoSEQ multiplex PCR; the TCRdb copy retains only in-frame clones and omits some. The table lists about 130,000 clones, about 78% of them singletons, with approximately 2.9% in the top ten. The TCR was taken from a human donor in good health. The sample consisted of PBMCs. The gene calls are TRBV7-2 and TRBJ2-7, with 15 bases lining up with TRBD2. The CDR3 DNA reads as TGTGCCAGCAGCCAAGGACTAGCGGGAGGGAGCCTTTACGAGCAGTACTTC. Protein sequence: CASSQGLAGGSLYEQYF.